The rows below give T cell receptor beta chains drawn from one sample of a study of T cell changes during pregnancy in multiple sclerosis. TCRdb's table, derived via immunoSEQ multiplex PCR, lists solely in-frame clones and lacks some. In the table there are 90,000 to 100,000 clones, roughly 90% of which are singletons. The material sequenced was peripheral blood, taken in the first trimester of pregnancy. These receptors were obtained from a female donor with multiple sclerosis, enrolled in a pregnancy study. The CDR3 runs from the conserved cysteine through the conserved F or W. The order of the fields is CDR3 DNA, CDR3 protein, V gene, D gene, clone size, J gene. A D gene is named only where the DNA matches it firmly. Clone size is not always given. Where it is, it says once, few, many or a class for expanded clones.

TGTGCCAGCAAAGGAGGCAACACCATATATTTT CASKGGNTIYF TRBV25-1 NA NA TRBJ1-3
TGTGCCTGGAGAGGGGCGGGAAGGTACGAGCAGTACTTC CAWRGAGRYEQYF TRBV30 NA NA TRBJ2-7
TGTGCCAGCAGCCCCGGGGGGGCAGATACGCAGTATTTT CASSPGGADTQYF TRBV7-9 TRBD2 once TRBJ2-3
TGCGCCAGCAGCCAACTATCCGGGACTAGATACACAGATACGCAGTATTTT CASSQLSGTRYTDTQYF TRBV4-3 TRBD2 NA TRBJ2-3
TGTGCCAGTAGAGGCACAGGTTTGCGATACTTC CASRGTGLRYF TRBV19 NA NA TRBJ2-5
TGTGCCAGTAGTATAGGCGGTCAGCCCCAGCATTTT CASSIGGQPQHF TRBV19 NA NA TRBJ1-5
TGTGCCAGCAGCCAAGACCCCAGGGACACCGGGGAGCTGTTTTTT CASSQDPRDTGELFF TRBV4-2 NA NA TRBJ2-2
TGTGCCAGCAGCCCGGCCGGGACAGGGTCGTATGGATTTGGCTACACCTTC CASSPAGTGSYGFGYTF TRBV7-9 TRBD1 NA TRBJ1-2
TGTGCCAGCAGTTTAGTGGGCAGGGGATTTGGATACACCTTC CASSLVGRGFGYTF TRBV27 NA NA TRBJ1-2
TGTGCCAGCAGACGGACGGGGGTGAATCAGCCCCAGCATTTT CASRRTGVNQPQHF TRBV27 NA NA TRBJ1-5
TGTGCCAGCAGTGTATCCAGGGGAGGAAACACCATATATTTT CASSVSRGGNTIYF TRBV2 NA NA TRBJ1-3
TGTGCCAGCAGCTTAGGGCTCCGAGGCGAGCAGTACTTC CASSLGLRGEQYF TRBV7-2 NA NA TRBJ2-7
TGTGCCAGCAGTGAAATATCGGGGCGGGGAACAGAGACCCAGTACTTC CASSEISGRGTETQYF TRBV6-1 NA NA TRBJ2-5
TGCGCCAGCAGCGCCGGACTAGGGAGCTCCTACGAGCAGTACTTC CASSAGLGSSYEQYF TRBV5-1 TRBD2 NA TRBJ2-7
TGTGCCAGCAGCCCCGGACTAAACACCGGGGAGCTGTTTTTT CASSPGLNTGELFF TRBV13 NA once TRBJ2-2
TGCGCCAGCAGCTTGGCCGGGGACAGGGCTAATGAAAAACTGTTTTTT CASSLAGDRANEKLFF TRBV5-1 TRBD1 NA TRBJ1-4
TGTGCCAGCAGTTACTATAGCGGAACCTCCTACGAGCAGTACTTC CASSYYSGTSYEQYF TRBV6-5 NA NA TRBJ2-7
TGTGCCAGCAGCCCCTACCCTCCAGGAGGGGACAGGGGACAGCCCCAGCATTTT CASSPYPPGGDRGQPQHF TRBV7-8 TRBD1 NA TRBJ1-5